Listed below are T cell receptor beta chains from one sample, sequenced in a study of spatial heterogeneity in lung cancer. MiXCR was run by TCRdb on the 5' RACE reads, yielding one entry per CDR3 protein. The sample carries roughly 110,000 distinct CDR3 sequences, 10% to 13% recorded once. Source: PBMCs, taken at follow-up. The receptors shown here come from a female donor with early-stage non-small cell lung cancer. CDR3s include the opening cysteine and the closing phenylalanine or tryptophan. D genes are given only for firm matches. Clone sizes are given selectively: once, few, many, or a class where the clone is expanded.

many	15	TRBV27	-	TRBJ1-5	CASSSAGASNQPQHF	TGTGCCAGCAGTTCTGCGGGGGCGAGCAATCAGCCCCAGCATTTT
-	17	TRBV5-1	TRBD2	TRBJ2-5	CASSSNSGAGERETQYF	TGCGCCAGCAGCTCTAACTCGGGTGCGGGAGAAAGAGAGACCCAGTACTTC
few	15	TRBV12-3/TRBV12-4	TRBD2	TRBJ2-3	CASSLSSGHTDTQYF	TGTGCCAGCAGTTTGTCTAGCGGCCACACAGATACGCAGTATTTT
-	13	TRBV10-3	-	TRBJ1-2	CAIARDILVGYTF	TGTGCCATCGCCCGGGACATTTTGGTGGGCTACACCTTC
few	15	TRBV4-3	TRBD2	TRBJ2-1	CASSQAGTSGNEQFF	TGCGCCAGCAGCCAAGCCGGGACTAGCGGCAATGAGCAGTTCTTC
many	16	TRBV11-1	TRBD2	TRBJ2-1	CASSLYLAGSYNEQFF	TGTGCCAGCAGCTTATACCTAGCGGGATCGTACAATGAGCAGTTCTTC
-	15	TRBV7-8	-	TRBJ1-6	CASRFGGTYNSPLHF	TGTGCCAGCAGATTCGGGGGGACATATAATTCACCCCTCCACTTT
-	17	TRBV7-2	TRBD2	TRBJ2-3	CASSLGGLATLTDTQYF	TGTGCCAGCAGCTTAGGGGGACTAGCGACTCTCACAGATACGCAGTATTTT
few	15	TRBV5-4	TRBD1	TRBJ2-5	CASSITGALQETQYF	TGTGCCAGCAGCATTACAGGGGCTCTACAAGAGACCCAGTACTTC
-	15	TRBV7-3	-	TRBJ2-3	CASSAEGQPTDTQYF	TGTGCCAGCAGCGCCGAAGGACAGCCCACAGATACGCAGTATTTT
many	18	TRBV9	-	TRBJ2-5	CASSVRGSYYSSQETQYF	TGTGCCAGCAGCGTGCGAGGGTCCTATTACTCGTCCCAAGAGACCCAGTACTTC
many	16	TRBV19	-	TRBJ1-6	CASTTAESPLNSPLHF	TGTGCCAGTACCACAGCGGAGAGCCCTCTTAATTCACCCCTCCACTTT